This TCR beta chain came from a study of shared clonotypes between healthy human individuals. Libraries were prepared by immunoSEQ multiplex PCR; TCRdb keeps only in-frame clonotypes and omits some of them. In the table there are about 2.1 million clones, approximately 94% of which are singletons. The germline V and J ends were trimmed by 8 bases and 0 bases, with 11 bases remaining between them. This CDR3 has 13 amino acids. Germline loops: CDR1 MNHEY, CDR2 SMNVEV (reference sequence). Terminally differentiated effector memory CD45RA+ cells were excluded by CCR7 positive selection of CD45RO-negative cells.

The TCR sequence derives from a young man in good health. Some clones in this sample may be carry-over from other donors' samples. The source material was naive CD8+ T cells from PBMCs. The gene calls are TRBV27 and TRBJ2-7; D is possibly TRBD1 (6 bases). The CDR3 here is CASGQTDSYEQYF. CDR3 nucleotide sequence: TGTGCCAGCGGACAGACAGACTCCTACGAGCAGTACTTC.